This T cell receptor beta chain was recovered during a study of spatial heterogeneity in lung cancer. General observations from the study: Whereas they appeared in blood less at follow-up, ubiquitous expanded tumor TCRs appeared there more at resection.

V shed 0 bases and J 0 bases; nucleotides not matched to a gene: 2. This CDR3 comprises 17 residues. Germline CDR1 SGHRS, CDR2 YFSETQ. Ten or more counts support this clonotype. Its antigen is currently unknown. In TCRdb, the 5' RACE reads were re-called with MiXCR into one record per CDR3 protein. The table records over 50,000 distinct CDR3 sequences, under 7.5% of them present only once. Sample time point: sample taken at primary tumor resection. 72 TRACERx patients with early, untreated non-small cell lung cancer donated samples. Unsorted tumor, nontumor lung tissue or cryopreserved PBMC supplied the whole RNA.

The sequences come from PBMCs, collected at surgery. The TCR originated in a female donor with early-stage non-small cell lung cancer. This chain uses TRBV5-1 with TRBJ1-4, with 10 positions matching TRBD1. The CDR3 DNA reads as TGCGCCAGCAGCTTGGATGGACAGGGGGCAACTAATGAAAAACTGTTTTTT. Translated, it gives CASSLDGQGATNEKLFF.